This T cell receptor (beta chain) originates from a study of blood T cell repertoires in COVID-19 (dated by TCRdb to 2019 to 2021). As for the study more broadly: Samples covering the acute and convalescent phases of COVID-19 were provided by collaborators in the United States, Italy and Spain. The samples were drawn from the first 160 participants of the ongoing ImmuneRACE study and from more than 1,000 subjects provided by 6 global collaborators. HLA class I and class II types, where available, came from metadata supplied by the sample provider rather than from assay-based typing. Nearly every sample came with metadata listing a de-identified subject ID, COVID-19 status, age in years and sex. Deeply sampled blood TCRbeta repertoires from subjects exposed to, actively infected with, or recovered from COVID-19 were included in the dataset. The material from the prospective study consisted of cDNA or gDNA derived from T cells, B-cell-depleted T cells, or PBMCs. The repertoires were released in a freely available public database meant as a resource for research on the immune response to SARS-CoV-2. Beyond this particular receptor, the publication reports: How much clinical and demographic metadata was included differed by source and by participant, and the metadata was provided uncurated.

TCRbeta CDR3 regions were amplified from genomic DNA by means of the immunoSEQ Assay, a bias-controlled multiplex PCR. The original methods were these. Within the assay, amplification of reference gene primers was used to estimate how many nucleated cells each sample contained. To quantify the absolute abundance of each unique TCRbeta CDR3 rearrangement, sequence reads were collapsed and filtered. For each sample, productive Simpson clonality was calculated as the square root of Simpson's diversity index across productive rearrangements. The table comes from immuneACCESS by way of TCRdb, which keeps in-frame sequences with V and J called. Part of the clones is missing from these tables; in studies checked, under half for an unresolved V gene and the rest for unknown reasons. V and J calls and clone size are those listed in that table; D and trimming were worked out from the DNA. The sample contains 130,000 or so clones, about 86% of them found a single time. The ten largest clones take up roughly 2.3% of the sample.

Note on this clone: Its antigen target is currently unknown. Nothing much larger sits one base from this clone, and base qualities are not available.

CDR3 length: 14 amino acids, cysteine to phenylalanine. The CDR3 DNA has 42 bases and is translated from base 1. For CDR1 and CDR2, the germline V gene lists SGHNT and YENEEA. Relative to germline, V is missing 3 bases and J is missing 4 bases, with 2 bases of the junction outside any gene match. Participants in the prospective study were aged roughly 18 to 100 years, lived in over 20 United States geographic areas, and enrolled through a virtual design. In the prospective study, cohorts were assigned on the basis of participant-reported clinical history obtained from a screening survey and a study questionnaire. Mobile phlebotomists in the prospective study collected whole blood, serum and a nasopharyngeal or oropharyngeal swab from every participant. Participants in the prospective study had the option to provide additional blood draws and questionnaires over a roughly two-month period. Before DNA extraction, blood samples from the prospective study were shipped at room temperature or frozen.

Rearrangement joined TRBV11-3 to TRBJ2-1, with TRBD2 identical over 8 junction bases. Input material: PBMCs or T cells enriched from blood (not recorded which). This TCR was sampled from a man between 35 and 55 years old with acute COVID-19. The CDR3 region has the sequence CASSFKRGYNEQFF. The nucleotide sequence is TGTGCCAGCAGCTTTAAGCGGGGGTACAATGAGCAGTTCTTC.